This T cell receptor beta chain came from a study of T-cell memory formation after mild COVID-19. Study findings and constraints: Clones that contracted from day 15 to 85 were balanced CD4/CD8, while later expanders leaned CD4+. Pre-infection memory carried some responding clones, suggesting that cross-reactive memory joined.

After 5'RACE with constant-segment primers, TCR alpha and TCR beta cDNA libraries carrying sample barcodes and UMIs were obtained. TCRdb reprocessed the 5' RACE reads via MiXCR and lists one record per CDR3 protein. Of about 540,000 distinct CDR3 sequences listed, about 20% were seen once; the top ten hold around 12%. This clonotype has ten or more counts. Its matching antigen is unknown. Specimen: PBMCs or a T cell subset sorted from them (not recorded which). This TCR came from an adult woman who had mild COVID-19 (a few samples of this study predate the infection). Cell type and time point are not known.

The DNA of the CDR3 is TGTGCCAGCAGGAGCGGGAGGGCCTCTAATGAGCAGTACTTC. Its protein is CASRSGRASNEQYF. The chain is built from TRBV27 and TRBJ2-7; the match to TRBD2 covers 10 bases. Losses at the gene ends were 6 bases for V and 7 bases for J; bases not matched to a gene: 9. Germline loops: CDR1 MNHEY, CDR2 SMNVEV (reference sequence). The CDR3 spans 14 residues.